The rows below give T cell receptor beta chains drawn from one sample of a study of shared clonotypes between healthy human individuals. Assay: immunoSEQ multiplex PCR; the TCRdb copy retains only in-frame clones and omits some. Of 1.5 million to 2.5 million clones in the sample, over 85% were seen once. The source material was naive CD8+ T cells sorted from blood. The source is a young man in good health. Each CDR3 is given with its conserved first and last residue. The D gene is left open where the match is weak. Only some rows state a clone size, as once, few, many or a class for expanded clones.

j_call,d_call,v_call,clone_size,cdr3_aa,cdr3_nt
TRBJ2-7,-,TRBV4-1,-,CASSQTTEYEQYF,TGCGCCAGCAGCCAGACGACAGAGTACGAGCAGTACTTC
TRBJ1-4,-,TRBV7-9,-,CASSITNEKLFF,TGTGCCAGCAGTATAACTAATGAAAAACTGTTTTTT
TRBJ2-1,-,TRBV6-5,-,CASSFGGGNEQFF,TGTGCCAGCAGTTTTGGGGGAGGCAATGAGCAGTTCTTC
TRBJ2-2,-,TRBV30,-,CAWSVTVHSNTGELFF,TGTGCCTGGAGTGTGACAGTCCACTCGAACACCGGGGAGCTGTTTTTT
TRBJ2-1,TRBD2,TRBV6-5,-,CASRDYGGRAHEQFF,TGTGCCAGCAGGGACTATGGCGGGAGGGCCCATGAGCAGTTCTTC
TRBJ2-1,TRBD2,TRBV4-3,-,CASSQDVAGLSYNEQFF,TGCGCCAGCAGCCAAGATGTAGCGGGCCTATCATACAATGAGCAGTTCTTC
TRBJ1-1,TRBD1,TRBV28,-,CASSPLSGGVRMGNTEAFF,TGTGCCAGCAGCCCTCTTTCAGGGGGCGTTAGGATGGGAAACACTGAAGCTTTCTTT
TRBJ1-1,TRBD1,TRBV4-3,-,CASSQDLDRSILATGTEAFF,TGCGCCAGCAGCCAAGATTTGGACAGGTCGATTCTTGCGACAGGGACTGAAGCTTTCTTT
TRBJ2-3,-,TRBV4-1,-,CASSFAGNTDTQYF,TGCGCCAGCAGCTTTGCGGGGAACACAGATACGCAGTATTTT
TRBJ2-5,TRBD1,TRBV7-6,-,CASSLDREETQYF,TGTGCCAGCAGCTTGGACAGGGAAGAGACCCAGTACTTC
TRBJ2-7,TRBD1,TRBV27,-,CASSYLRGTGPYEQYF,TGTGCCAGCAGTTACCTCCGAGGGACAGGGCCCTACGAGCAGTACTTC
TRBJ1-6,-,TRBV19,-,CASSFGLSPLHF,TGTGCCAGTAGTTTTGGATTGTCACCCCTCCACTTT
TRBJ1-1,TRBD1,TRBV4-2,-,CASSHLSGQGSATEAFF,TGTGCCAGCAGCCATCTTTCAGGACAGGGTTCGGCCACTGAAGCTTTCTTT
TRBJ2-7,-,TRBV4-3,-,CASSQEPSVGVGYEQYF,TGCGCCAGCAGCCAAGAACCCTCGGTAGGGGTAGGTTACGAGCAGTACTTC
TRBJ1-5,-,TRBV7-8,-,CASSWGDSNQPQHF,TGTGCCAGCAGCTGGGGGGATAGCAATCAGCCCCAGCATTTT
TRBJ2-5,-,TRBV25-1,-,CASSTGTREETQYF,TGTGCCAGCAGTACCGGGACTCGAGAAGAGACCCAGTACTTC
TRBJ2-1,TRBD2,TRBV11-1,-,CASSSKAGGPALNEQFF,TGTGCCAGCAGCTCCAAAGCGGGGGGGCCCGCGTTGAATGAGCAGTTCTTC
TRBJ1-1,-,TRBV6-4,-,CASSVRIGTEAFF,TGTGCCAGCAGTGTAAGGATCGGCACTGAAGCTTTCTTT
TRBJ2-7,-,TRBV11-2,-,CASSLVSEQYF,TGTGCCAGCAGCTTAGTTAGCGAGCAGTACTTC
TRBJ2-3,-,TRBV10-1,-,CASSDGGASTDTQYF,TGCGCCAGCAGTGACGGCGGGGCAAGCACAGATACGCAGTATTTT
TRBJ2-7,TRBD1,TRBV4-1,once,CASSQGPGQPYEQYF,TGCGCCAGCAGCCAGGGGCCGGGACAGCCTTACGAGCAGTACTTC
TRBJ2-3,TRBD2,TRBV27,-,CASSRAGSTDTQYF,TGTGCCAGCAGTAGAGCGGGATCCACAGATACGCAGTATTTT
TRBJ1-6,-,TRBV5-6,-,CASINGRGVNSPLHF,TGTGCCAGCATAAATGGCAGGGGAGTTAATTCACCCCTCCACTTT
TRBJ1-1,-,TRBV7-9,-,CASSGEGDLNTEAFF,TGTGCCAGCAGCGGTGAGGGGGACCTGAACACTGAAGCTTTCTTT
TRBJ2-7,-,TRBV5-3,-,CARSVGAGIHEQYF,TGTGCCAGAAGCGTGGGGGCAGGGATCCACGAGCAGTACTTC
TRBJ1-2,-,TRBV11-2,-,CASSLGLGANYGYTF,TGTGCCAGCAGCTTAGGCCTGGGGGCCAACTATGGCTACACCTTC
TRBJ2-5,TRBD2,TRBV5-1,-,CASSFRLAAYQETQYF,TGCGCCAGCAGCTTCCGACTAGCGGCGTACCAAGAGACCCAGTACTTC
TRBJ1-2,-,TRBV4-3,once,CASSQAAKGDVYGYTF,TGCGCCAGCAGCCAAGCGGCCAAGGGGGATGTTTATGGCTACACCTTC
TRBJ2-1,-,TRBV7-9,-,CASSSTGGGYNEQFF,TGTGCCAGCAGCTCCACAGGGGGGGGGTACAATGAGCAGTTCTTC
TRBJ2-7,TRBD1,TRBV27,-,CASSFSQGAEVYEQYF,TGTGCCAGCAGTTTCTCCCAGGGGGCAGAGGTGTACGAGCAGTACTTC
TRBJ1-1,-,TRBV7-9,-,CASSLVGQGGTEAFF,TGTGCCAGCAGCTTAGTAGGGCAGGGTGGGACTGAAGCTTTCTTT
TRBJ2-2,TRBD1,TRBV19,-,CASSIRGLNTGELFF,TGTGCCAGTAGTATCAGGGGGCTGAACACCGGGGAGCTGTTTTTT
TRBJ1-1,-,TRBV12-5,-,CASGFIGRNTEAFF,TGTGCTAGTGGTTTTATTGGGCGGAACACTGAAGCTTTCTTT
TRBJ2-1,TRBD1,TRBV30,once,CAWNFDRGDEQFF,TGTGCCTGGAACTTCGACAGGGGGGATGAGCAGTTCTTC
TRBJ2-6,-,TRBV6-6,-,CASDLGANVLTF,TGTGCCAGCGATCTAGGGGCCAACGTCCTGACTTTC
TRBJ2-7,TRBD2,TRBV4-1,-,CASSQVSGRPSSYEQYF,TGCGCCAGCAGCCAAGTGAGCGGGAGGCCTTCTTCCTACGAGCAGTACTTC
TRBJ2-3,TRBD2,TRBV10-2,-,CASTNSGGLTDTQYF,TGCGCCAGCACAAATAGCGGGGGTCTCACAGATACGCAGTATTTT
TRBJ1-1,-,TRBV20-1,-,CSARDGTEAFF,TGCAGTGCTAGAGATGGCACCGAAGCTTTCTTT
TRBJ1-4,-,TRBV2,-,CASGSGEKLFF,TGTGCCAGCGGATCTGGCGAAAAACTGTTTTTT
TRBJ2-5,TRBD2,TRBV28,-,CASSLPPTGLAVQETQYF,TGTGCCAGCAGTTTACCCCCCACCGGACTAGCGGTACAAGAGACCCAGTACTTC
TRBJ2-7,TRBD1,TRBV15,-,CATSRGGTGDYEQYF,TGTGCCACCAGCAGGGGCGGGACAGGGGACTACGAGCAGTACTTC
TRBJ2-7,TRBD1,TRBV7-2,-,CASSLLTGTEIIYEQYF,TGTGCCAGCAGCTTACTTACCGGGACAGAGATCATCTACGAGCAGTACTTC
TRBJ2-3,-,TRBV10-1,-,CASKRRNTDTQYF,TGCGCCAGCAAGCGGAGAAACACAGATACGCAGTATTTT
TRBJ2-7,-,TRBV7-9,-,CASSFSQGTSYEQYF,TGTGCCAGCAGCTTCTCCCAGGGGACCTCCTACGAGCAGTACTTC
TRBJ2-7,TRBD1,TRBV5-1,-,CASSPETGVSYEQYF,TGCGCCAGCAGCCCCGAGACAGGGGTAAGTTACGAGCAGTACTTC
TRBJ1-4,-,TRBV4-1,-,CASSQDRVGRDEKLFF,TGCGCCAGCAGCCAAGATCGAGTAGGACGCGATGAAAAACTGTTTTTT
TRBJ1-1,TRBD1,TRBV29-1,-,CSIIQGTEAFF,TGCAGCATAATACAGGGGACTGAAGCTTTCTTT
TRBJ2-5,TRBD1,TRBV28,-,CASSSLTGLDRETQYF,TGTGCCAGCAGTTCCCTGACAGGGCTGGATAGGGAGACCCAGTACTTC
TRBJ1-1,-,TRBV6-5,-,CASSYAGNTEAFF,TGTGCCAGCAGTTATGCAGGGAACACTGAAGCTTTCTTT
TRBJ2-3,TRBD1,TRBV7-2,-,CASSLVTGVPDTQYF,TGTGCCAGCAGCTTAGTGACAGGGGTACCAGATACGCAGTATTTT
TRBJ1-2,-,TRBV18,-,CASSPPTDRYGYTF,TGTGCCAGCTCACCACCGACGGACAGATATGGCTACACCTTC
TRBJ2-5,-,TRBV28,-,CASSYSLETQYF,TGTGCCAGCAGCTACAGTCTAGAGACCCAGTACTTC
TRBJ2-7,-,TRBV4-1,once,CASSQDRGWSYEQYF,TGCGCCAGCAGCCAAGATCGGGGTTGGTCCTACGAGCAGTACTTC
TRBJ2-1,TRBD2,TRBV9,-,CASSVGGTSPSNEQFF,TGTGCCAGCAGCGTAGGTGGGACTAGCCCGTCCAATGAGCAGTTCTTC
TRBJ1-5,TRBD1,TRBV6-5,-,CASSLAGGGQPQHF,TGTGCCAGCAGTTTGGCAGGGGGCGGTCAGCCCCAGCATTTT
TRBJ2-7,-,TRBV6-6,-,CASSYSDGPYEQYF,TGTGCCAGCAGTTACTCGGACGGTCCCTACGAGCAGTACTTC
TRBJ2-7,-,TRBV27,once,CASSLSGGGEQYF,TGTGCCAGCAGTTTATCGGGCGGAGGCGAGCAGTACTTC